This record covers a single TCR beta chain. The V end was cut by 1 base, the J end by 6 bases, with 13 bases between. Per germline, CDR1 MGHRA and CDR2 YSYEKL. The CDR3 extends over 14 amino acids. Sequencing was performed with immunoSEQ multiplex PCR; in TCRdb, only in-frame clones are kept and a portion is missing. The sample yields about 180,000 clones, about 87% seen once. This record belongs to a study of blood T cell repertoires in COVID-19. About the study: Sample material is recorded as cDNA or gDNA derived from T cells, B-cell-depleted T cells, or PBMCs.

The clonotype originates from a young woman with acute or convalescent COVID-19. The chain joins TRBV4-1 to TRBJ2-7; possibly TRBD2 for D (6 bases). Sequenced input: peripheral blood. Written as DNA, the CDR3 is TGCGCCAGCAGCCAAGGACTAGTTACCGGCGAGCAGTACTTC. Translating gives CASSQGLVTGEQYF.